This T cell receptor beta chain came from a study of T cell responses to AZD1222 COVID-19 vaccine. As for the study in general: Both about-4-week and about-12-week second-dose recipients were combined.

Points from the study as a whole: Females made up more of the donors, who were largely white British, and clonal diversity may have come out too low.

TCRdb's table, derived via immunoSEQ multiplex PCR, lists solely in-frame clones and lacks some. The data show 150,000 to 200,000 clones, approximately 92% seen once. The CDR3 runs 12 residues. Per the germline V gene, CDR1 is MNHEY and CDR2 is SVGAGI. With respect to this clone: Its antigen is currently unknown. One end of the junction varies from germline; a read error may be responsible.

This TCR was recovered from an adult in good health. This sequence joins TRBV6-5 and TRBJ1-1; possible D gene TRBD1, 5 bases. Sequenced here: peripheral blood, sampled on day 0 of AZD1222 vaccination. CDR3 nucleotides: TGTGCCAGCAGCGGATTGGGACCGACGCTGGGTTTT. Translated: CASSGLGPTLGF.